A single sample is the source of the 17 T cell receptor beta chains below, sequenced in a study of T cells expressing NK-cell markers. TCRdb reanalyzed the 5' RACE reads, giving one entry per CDR3 protein sequence and no DNA. The sample has about 460,000 distinct CDR3 sequences. Sequenced sample: blood T cells: a sorted CD56 or NKG2C T cell subset, CD4+ or CD8+ T cells, or bulk PBMC T cells (not recorded which). The receptors were gathered from a woman in her forties or fifties in good health.

V and J are TRBV12-3 or TRBV12-4 and TRBJ2-1; TCRdb selects TRBD2, and the lack of DNA leaves this call unchecked. The CDR3 runs 14 residues. The CDR3 reads CASSRTSGGNEQFF.

The rearrangement links TRBV21-1 to TRBJ2-1. TRBV21-1 corresponds to a pseudogene. The CDR3 contains 16 residues. CDR3 sequence: CASTNKETPLLNEQFF.

The rearrangement uses TRBV6-5 and TRBJ2-2; no DNA is available, so the TRBD1 call from TCRdb remains unchecked. Germline lookup yields CDR1 MNHEY and CDR2 SVGAGI. The length of the CDR3 is 14 residues. This chain's CDR3 is CASRNGGLAGELFF.

The chain has TRBV12-3 or TRBV12-4 and TRBJ2-2; TCRdb designates TRBD1, a call that cannot be tested without DNA. The CDR3 sequence is 14 residues long. CDR3 amino acids: CASRRGQNTGELFF.

The rearrangement uses TRBV27 and TRBJ2-2; checking the TCRdb D call of TRBD1 is not possible without DNA. There are 14 residues in the CDR3. Looked up from germline, CDR1 is MNHEY and CDR2 is SMNVEV (reference sequence). CDR3: CATPKGPVGGELFF.

CDR3 in amino acids: CSVKTGGLNTEAFF. V usage is TRBV29-1 and J usage is TRBJ1-1; TCRdb's D call, TRBD1, is unchecked because there is no DNA. The germline CDR1 and CDR2 sequences are SQVTM and ANQGSEA. The CDR3 is 14 residues long. The complete variable domain, with remaining parts taken from reference TRBV29-1 and TRBJ1-1, reads SAVISQKPSRDICQRGTSLTIQCQVDSQVTMMFWYRQQPGQSLTLIATANQGSEATYESGFVIDKFPISRPNLTFSTLTVSNMSPEDSSIYLCSVKTGGLNTEAFFGQGTRLTVV.

CDR3 sequence: CSAWASGDSTDTQYF. The chain couples TRBV20-1 to TRBJ2-3; as DNA is missing, the TRBD2 call by TCRdb cannot be tested. Per germline, CDR1 DFQATT and CDR2 SNEGSKA (reference sequence). This CDR3 spans 15 amino acids.

The chain links TRBV12-3 or TRBV12-4 to TRBJ2-1; absent DNA, TCRdb's TRBD1 call cannot be checked. CDR3 length: 14 residues. The CDR3 is CASSFTGKYNEQFF.

V usage is TRBV27 and J usage is TRBJ2-2; no DNA is available, so the TRBD2 call from TCRdb remains unchecked. Germline lookup yields CDR1 MNHEY and CDR2 SMNVEV (reference sequence). The CDR3 totals 17 residues. The CDR3 loop is CASSSLAGGPRGGELFF.

The rearrangement joins TRBV3-1 to TRBJ2-1; with no DNA, the TCRdb D assignment of TRBD1 cannot be verified. The CDR3 covers 17 residues. Germline V gene sequence: CDR1 LGHDT, CDR2 YNNKEL (reference sequence). CDR3 amino acids: CASSPTGGGSSYNEQFF.

The V gene is TRBV6-6, the J gene TRBJ1-1; no DNA is available, so the TRBD1 call from TCRdb remains unchecked. CDR1 is MNHNY, CDR2 SVGAGI, per germline (reference sequence). CDR3 length: 13 residues. The CDR3 sequence is CASRPGQAFQGFF.

This chain connects TRBV15 to TRBJ2-5; the TCRdb call, TRBD1, lacks DNA for checking. CDR1 LNHNV and CDR2 YYDKDF come from the germline V gene (reference sequence). The CDR3 runs to 18 residues. The CDR3 is CATSRSRDRGSPQETQYF. The variable domain in full, completed from reference TRBV15 and TRBJ2-5, reads DAMVIQNPRYQVTQFGKPVTLSCSQTLNHNVMYWYQQKSSQAPKLLFHYYDKDFNNEADTPDNFQSRRPNTSFCFLDIRSPGLGDTAMYLCATSRSRDRGSPQETQYFGPGTRLLVL.

The chain combines TRBV4-2 with TRBJ1-2; TCRdb calls TRBD1, which cannot be checked without DNA. The CDR3 loop spans 14 amino acids. CDR1 LGHNA and CDR2 YNFKEQ come from the germline V gene. CDR3 protein: CASRQQGADHGYTF.

This chain connects TRBV12-3 or TRBV12-4 to TRBJ1-2; TCRdb's D call, TRBD1, is unchecked because there is no DNA. The CDR3 loop spans 15 amino acids. The CDR3 region is CASSFRGQGAYGYTF.

The J gene is TRBJ2-1, the V gene TRBV18; TCRdb returns TRBD1, unconfirmable since there is no DNA. This CDR3 spans 14 amino acids. CDR1 and CDR2 from the germline V gene are KGHSH and LQKENI. This chain's CDR3 is CASFLDNTYNEQFF.

The genes are TRBV12-3 or TRBV12-4 and TRBJ2-7; checking the TCRdb D call of TRBD2 is not possible without DNA. This CDR3 comprises 13 residues. CDR3 sequence reads: CASRREVGYEQYF.

The chain couples TRBV7-8 to TRBJ2-3; the D call of TRBD2 rests on TCRdb alone, since no DNA is present to check it. Per germline, CDR1 SGHVS and CDR2 FQNEAQ. The CDR3 consists of 14 residues. The CDR3 is CASKERANTDTQYF.